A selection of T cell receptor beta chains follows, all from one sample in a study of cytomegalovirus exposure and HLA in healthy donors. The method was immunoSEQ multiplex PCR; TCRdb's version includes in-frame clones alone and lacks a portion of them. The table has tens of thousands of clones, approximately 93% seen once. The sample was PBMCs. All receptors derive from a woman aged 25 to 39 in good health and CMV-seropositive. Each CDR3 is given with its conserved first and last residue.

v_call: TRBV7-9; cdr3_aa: CASSPGTSGYNEQFF
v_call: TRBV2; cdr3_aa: CASSELSGNTIYF
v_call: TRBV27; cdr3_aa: CASSLLLSGGPGELFF
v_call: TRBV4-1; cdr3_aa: CASSQTGSGSNEKLFF
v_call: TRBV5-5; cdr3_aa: CASSVSSGANVLTF
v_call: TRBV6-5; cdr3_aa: CASSPATGPNYGYTF
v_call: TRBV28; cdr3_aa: CASSPDSGNQPQHF
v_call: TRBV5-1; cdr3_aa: CASSLAGTGGHEQYF
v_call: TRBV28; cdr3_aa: CASVRTGGNTEAFF
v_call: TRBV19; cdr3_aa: CASSTRTGDMNTEAFF
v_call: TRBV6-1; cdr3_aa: CASSLHGQDNEQFF
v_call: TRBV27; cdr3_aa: CASERANEQYF
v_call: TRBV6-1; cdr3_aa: CASTPPTDTQYF
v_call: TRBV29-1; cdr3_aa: CSVRAGGHGELFF
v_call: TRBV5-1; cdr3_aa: CASSFLSTDTQYF
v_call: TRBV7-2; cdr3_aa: CASSPTSGGYEQYF
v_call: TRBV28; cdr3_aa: CASRDGTLYNEQFF
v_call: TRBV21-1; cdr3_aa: CANGNLTGDEQYF
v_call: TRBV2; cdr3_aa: CATEGGGSYNEQFF
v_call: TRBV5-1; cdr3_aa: CASSLFELLTSKNSYNEQFF
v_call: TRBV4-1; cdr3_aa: CASSQDPGLASNIQYF
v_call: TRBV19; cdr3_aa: CASEPTGSTEAFF
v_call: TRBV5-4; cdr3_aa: CASSLVGQDYGYTF
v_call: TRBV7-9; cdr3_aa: CASSLTGTAYEQYF
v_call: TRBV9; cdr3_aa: CASSVSGTSYEQYF
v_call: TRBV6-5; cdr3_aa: CASSYEAGSGSGYTF
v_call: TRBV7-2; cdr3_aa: CASSLGPGGQGRGYTF
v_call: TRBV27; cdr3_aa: CASSLRGTTNTGELFF
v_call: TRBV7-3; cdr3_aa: CASSLSGLVGTGELFF